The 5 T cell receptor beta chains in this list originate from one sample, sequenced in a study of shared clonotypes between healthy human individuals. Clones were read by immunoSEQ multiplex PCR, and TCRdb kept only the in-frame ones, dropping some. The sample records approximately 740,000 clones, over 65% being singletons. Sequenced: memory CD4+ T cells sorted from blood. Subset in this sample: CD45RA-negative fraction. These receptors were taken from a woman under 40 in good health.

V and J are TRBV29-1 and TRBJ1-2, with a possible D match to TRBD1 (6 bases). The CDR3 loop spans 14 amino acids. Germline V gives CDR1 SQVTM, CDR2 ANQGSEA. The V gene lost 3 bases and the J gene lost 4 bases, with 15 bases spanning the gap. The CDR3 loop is CSVEVGQGTYGYTF. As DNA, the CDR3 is TGCAGCGTTGAGGTAGGCCAGGGGACCTATGGCTACACCTTC.

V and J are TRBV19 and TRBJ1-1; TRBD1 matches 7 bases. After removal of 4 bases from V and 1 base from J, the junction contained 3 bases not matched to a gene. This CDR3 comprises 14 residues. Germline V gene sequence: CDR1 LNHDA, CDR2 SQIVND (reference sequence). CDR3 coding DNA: TGTGCCAGTAGTAATCAGGGGGGGAACACTGAAGCTTTCTTT. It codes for CASSNQGGNTEAFF.

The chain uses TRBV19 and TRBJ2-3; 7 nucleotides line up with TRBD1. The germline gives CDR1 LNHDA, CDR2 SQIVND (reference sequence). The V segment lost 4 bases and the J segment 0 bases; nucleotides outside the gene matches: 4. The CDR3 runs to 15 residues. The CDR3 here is CASSKRQGSTDTQYF. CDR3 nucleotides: TGTGCCAGTAGTAAGCGACAGGGTAGCACAGATACGCAGTATTTT.

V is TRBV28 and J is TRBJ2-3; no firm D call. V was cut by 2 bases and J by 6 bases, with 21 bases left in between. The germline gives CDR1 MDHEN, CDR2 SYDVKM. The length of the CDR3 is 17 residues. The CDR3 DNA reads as TGTGCCAGCAGTTTACTTCGGATCGCCCAGCCGGAGGATACGCAGTATTTT. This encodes CASSLLRIAQPEDTQYF.

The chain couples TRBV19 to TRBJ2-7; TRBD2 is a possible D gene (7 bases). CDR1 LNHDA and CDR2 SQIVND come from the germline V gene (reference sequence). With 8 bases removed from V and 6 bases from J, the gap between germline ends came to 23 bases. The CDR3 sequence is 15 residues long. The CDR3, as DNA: TGTGCCAGTGGAAGGGGGGGGACGGGGATTGGCGAGCAGTACTTC. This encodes CASGRGGTGIGEQYF.